This TCR beta chain was recorded in a study of OX40 agonist ivuxolimab in advanced cancers. The repertoire was sequenced with immunoSEQ multiplex PCR; TCRdb's copy has only in-frame clones and lacks some. Of 80,000 or so clones listed, roughly 86% are singletons. The CDR3 has 17 amino acids. The ends were cut back, 4 bases at V and 2 bases at J, with 21 bases in the middle. CDR1 is SGHVS, CDR2 FQNEAQ, per germline. A word on this clone: Its specificity is not known.

Whole-study results and caveats: Researchers did not establish what antigens the expanded peripheral T cells target. Among the lowest peripheral clonal expansion occurred in 0.1-3.0 mg/kg partial responders. Part of the nonresponder group also had normalized T-cell clonal expansion that was low.

Autoimmune disease history or systemic immunosuppression disqualified patients. The sequencing used CD4+ or CD8+ T cells sorted from blood, collected in a trial of the OX40 agonist ivuxolimab. This receptor was identified in an adult with an advanced solid tumor such as melanoma, head and neck, liver or kidney cancer. The rearrangement joins TRBV7-8 to TRBJ2-7; no clear D. DNA for the CDR3: TGTGCCAGCAGCTCCCTGGGAAGGCCAACCAATCCCTACGAGCAGTACTTC. Protein sequence: CASSSLGRPTNPYEQYF.